Following are 18 T cell receptor beta chains from one sample sequenced in a study of response to subunit inactivated influenza vaccine. Each CDR3 protein gets one entry after TCRdb re-called the RT-PCR reads with MiXCR. Found here are about 620,000 distinct CDR3 sequences, 11% of them singletons; the top ten hold roughly 9.6%. This same sample was also taken into another study, of T cells expressing NK-cell markers. Per that study: The authors generated TCR beta cDNA through 5'RACE template switching with UMIs.

The source was PBMCs from blood, collected on the day of vaccination. All receptors derive from a man in his fifties or sixties who received an inactivated influenza vaccine.

The chain has TRBV7-8 and TRBJ1-1; the D is unclear. The CDR3 spans 16 residues. The V gene's germline CDR1 is SGHVS and CDR2 FQNEAQ. The ends were cut back, 1 base at V and 5 bases at J, with 17 bases in the middle. The CDR3 DNA follows: TGTGCCAGCAGCTTAGGGAGGGATAGTAGTCGGACTGAAGCTTTCTTT. Amino acids: CASSLGRDSSRTEAFF.

This clonotype was detected only a few times. V is TRBV10-2 and J is TRBJ1-2; D is unclear. This CDR3 is built from 14 residues. Germline CDR1 is WSHSY and CDR2 is SAAADI. V was shortened by 0 bases and J by 2 bases, with 7 bases between the two germline ends. CDR3 coding DNA: TGCGCCAGCAGTGAGTCGCCGAGAAACTATGGCTACACCTTC. Encoded protein: CASSESPRNYGYTF.

This clonotype has more than one count but fewer than ten. This chain links TRBV7-9 with TRBJ2-7; D unresolved. The CDR3 extends over 13 amino acids. The V end was cut by 7 bases, the J end by 5 bases, with 15 bases between. Looked up from germline, CDR1 is SEHNR and CDR2 is FQNEAQ (reference sequence). CDR3 residues: CASTPPEADEQYF. The CDR3 DNA follows: TGTGCCAGCACCCCGCCTGAAGCCGACGAGCAGTACTTC.

The genes are TRBV11-2 and TRBJ2-2; D is possibly TRBD1 (6 bases). V was clipped by 5 bases and J by 6 bases, with 13 bases between them. Germline CDR1 reads SGHAT; CDR2 reads FQNNGV. The CDR3 extends over 14 amino acids. The CDR3 nucleotides are TGTGCCAGCAGCCACAGGGTAATGTCCGGGGAGCTGTTTTTT. Amino acids: CASSHRVMSGELFF.

This clonotype occurred many times. The chain couples TRBV11-2 to TRBJ1-5; a possible D gene is TRBD1 (5 bases). The CDR3 covers 14 residues. The V gene lost 2 bases and the J gene lost 7 bases, with 12 bases spanning the gap. Germline V gene lookup returns CDR1 SGHAT and CDR2 FQNNGV. The CDR3 DNA sequence: TGTGCCAGCAGCTTAAGTACAGGCGGGCAGCCCCAGCATTTT. Amino acids: CASSLSTGGQPQHF.

The chain links TRBV7-2 to TRBJ2-7; D gene ambiguous. Germline-derived CDR1 and CDR2 are SGHTA and FQGNSA. V was clipped by 1 base and J by 7 bases, with 8 bases between them. CDR3 length equals 12 residues. The CDR3 sequence: CASSLDFGEQYF. As DNA, the CDR3 is TGTGCCAGCAGCTTAGACTTCGGGGAGCAGTACTTC.

This sequence joins TRBV10-3 and TRBJ2-2; TRBD2 matches 13 bases. V was clipped by 10 bases and J by 6 bases; unmatched bases: 14. The CDR3 is 17 amino acids. CDR1 ENHRY and CDR2 SYGVKD come from the germline V gene. The CDR3 bases are TGTGCCACCGGAGGACTAGCGGGAGTAAATCTCGCCGGGGAGCTGTTTTTT. Translating it yields CATGGLAGVNLAGELFF.

This clonotype was observed a few times. The CDR3 nucleotides read TGTGCCAGCAGCCTCCGGGTCTCCCAACTAGAGACCCAGTACTTC. Its protein product is CASSLRVSQLETQYF. The V call is TRBV7-7, the J call TRBJ2-5; D unclear. Germline V gives CDR1 SSHAT, CDR2 FNYEAQ (reference sequence). Trimming pared 5 bases from V and 4 bases from J, leaving 17 bases between. The CDR3 consists of 15 residues.

The chain employs TRBV2 and TRBJ2-7, with D possibly being TRBD2 (6 bases). The CDR3 is 14 amino acids. V dropped 8 bases and J dropped 5 bases, with 19 bases sitting between them. Germline lookup yields CDR1 SNHLY and CDR2 FYNNEI. CDR3: CASWGESKPNEQYF. In nucleotides, the CDR3 is TGTGCCAGCTGGGGGGAGTCGAAACCCAACGAGCAGTACTTC.

This clonotype appeared a few times. The chain links TRBV11-1 to TRBJ2-7, with 11 positions matching TRBD1. V gave up 3 bases and J gave up 2 bases; unmatched junction bases: 3. From germline, CDR1 is SGHAT and CDR2 FQDESV (reference sequence). This CDR3 has 15 amino acids. The CDR3: CASSLDRGLPYEQYF. The CDR3 DNA is TGTGCCAGCAGCTTGGACAGGGGGCTGCCCTACGAGCAGTACTTC.

This clonotype appeared many times. The rearrangement joins TRBV28 to TRBJ2-1; 8 bases map to TRBD2. The germline V gene has CDR1 MDHEN and CDR2 SYDVKM. This CDR3 is 15 amino acids long. The V gene end was trimmed by 6 bases and the J gene end by 7 bases; junction bases not matched to a gene: 11. CDR3 nucleotide sequence: TGTGCCAGCAGCCCTAGGAGTAGCGGGGTGAATGAGCAGTTCTTC. Its translation: CASSPRSSGVNEQFF.

This clonotype was recorded at least ten times. This chain joins TRBV5-1 and TRBJ2-6; D may be TRBD1 (6 bases). The germline gives CDR1 SGHRS, CDR2 YFSETQ. The CDR3 length is 16 residues. The V gene lost 6 bases and the J gene lost 0 bases, with 13 bases spanning the gap. The CDR3 sequence is CASMFQGSSGANVLTF. DNA of the CDR3: TGCGCCAGCATGTTCCAGGGGAGCTCTGGGGCCAACGTCCTGACTTTC. Full variable domain (missing parts from reference TRBV5-1 and TRBJ2-6): KAGVTQTPRYLIKTRGQQVTLSCSPISGHRSVSWYQQTPGQGLQFLFEYFSETQRNKGNFPGRFSGRQFSNSRSEMNVSTLELGDSALYLCASMFQGSSGANVLTFGAGSRLTVL.

V usage is TRBV6-5 and J usage is TRBJ2-3, with a weak D call TRBD1 (7 bases). This CDR3 has 17 residues. CDR1 and CDR2 from the germline V gene are MNHEY and SVGAGI. Trimming took off 2 bases at V and 4 bases at J, with 19 bases between the two ends. DNA of the CDR3: TGTGCCAGCAGTTACCCGCACCCAGGGGGGAGAGCAGATACGCAGTATTTT. It yields the protein CASSYPHPGGRADTQYF.

This clonotype was seen repeatedly, ten times or more. V usage is TRBV7-3 and J usage is TRBJ2-3; 8 nucleotides agree with TRBD2. Germline assignment: CDR1 SGHTA and CDR2 FQGTGA. After removal of 8 bases from V and 3 bases from J, the junction contained 1 base not matched to a gene. The CDR3 contains 12 residues. The CDR3 here is CASGGRTDTQYF. CDR3 nucleotides: TGTGCCAGCGGCGGGAGGACAGATACGCAGTATTTT. The full variable domain, rest sourced from reference TRBV7-3 and TRBJ2-3, is GAGVSQTPSNKVTEKGKYVELRCDPISGHTALYWYRQSLGQGPEFLIYFQGTGAADDSGLPNDRFFAVRPEGSVSTLKIQRTERGDSAVYLCASGGRTDTQYFGPGTRLTVL.

This clonotype has only a few counts. The chain is built from TRBV12-3 or TRBV12-4 and TRBJ2-2; TRBD1 matches 10 bases. The CDR3 loop spans 15 amino acids. Trimming cost V 2 bases and J 5 bases; bases outside gene matches: 2. The CDR3 reads CASSLMGQGTGELFF. Written as DNA, the CDR3 is TGTGCCAGCAGTTTAATGGGACAGGGGACCGGGGAGCTGTTTTTT.

The chain has TRBV4-1 and TRBJ2-7, with D perhaps matching TRBD1 (6 bases). V lost 2 bases, J lost 2 bases, and 13 bases lay in between. Germline V gene data show CDR1 as MGHRA and CDR2 as YSYEKL. The CDR3 totals 15 residues. The CDR3 protein is CASSQRGGSTYEQYF. CDR3 nucleotides: TGCGCCAGCAGCCAAAGAGGGGGTAGCACCTACGAGCAGTACTTC.

As to this clonotype: The junction and the germline gene differ at one end; a read error may be behind it. V usage is TRBV6-2 or TRBV6-3 and J usage is TRBJ2-1; D remains ambiguous. CDR1 and CDR2 from the germline V gene are MNHEY and SVGEGT. The CDR3 runs to 15 residues. The CDR3 DNA reads as TGTGCCAGCAGTTACGCCCGGTTGTCCTACAATGAGCAGTTGTTC. Its translation is CASSYARLSYNEQLF.

This clonotype appeared a few times. The chain is built from TRBV18 and TRBJ1-1; perhaps TRBD1 as D (5 bases). Germline values: CDR1 KGHSH, CDR2 LQKENI. The CDR3 runs to 12 residues. V was cut by 2 bases and J by 8 bases, with 9 bases left in between. CDR3 sequence (DNA): TGTGCCAGCTCACCAGGGACCGCCGAAGCTTTCTTT. Encoded protein: CASSPGTAEAFF.